The present entry profiles one T cell receptor (beta chain) with its context. The assay was immunoSEQ multiplex PCR, and TCRdb's table has in-frame clones only and misses some. The repertoire holds about 46,000 clones, with 88% as singletons. This record belongs to a study of OX40 agonist ivuxolimab in advanced cancers. Deletions cut 6 bases from V and 5 bases from J, with 9 bases between. This CDR3 contains 12 residues. Germline V gives CDR1 SGHTA, CDR2 FQGTGA. The sample in question was CD4+ or CD8+ T cells sorted from blood, obtained in a trial of the OX40 agonist ivuxolimab. The receptor's source is an adult with an advanced solid tumor such as melanoma, head and neck, liver or kidney cancer. The chain couples TRBV7-3 to TRBJ2-3; D call uncertain. The CDR3 DNA reads as TGTGCCAGCAGTACCAGTTTAGATACGCAGTATTTT. Its translation: CASSTSLDTQYF.